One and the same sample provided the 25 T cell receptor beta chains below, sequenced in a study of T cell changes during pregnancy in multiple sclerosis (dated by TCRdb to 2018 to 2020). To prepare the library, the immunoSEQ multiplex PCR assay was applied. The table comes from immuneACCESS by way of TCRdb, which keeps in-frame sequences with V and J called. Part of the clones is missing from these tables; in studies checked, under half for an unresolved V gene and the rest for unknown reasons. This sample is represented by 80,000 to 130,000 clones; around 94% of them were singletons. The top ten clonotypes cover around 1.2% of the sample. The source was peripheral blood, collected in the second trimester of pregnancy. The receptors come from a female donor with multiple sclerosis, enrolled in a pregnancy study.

CDR3 sequence reads: CASSIRTGGYEVDTQYF. The CDR3, as DNA: TGTGCCAGCAGTATCAGGACAGGGGGCTATGAAGTAGATACGCAGTATTTT. The chain joins TRBV27 to TRBJ2-3; 11 bases agree with TRBD1. CDR1 is MNHEY, CDR2 SMNVEV, per germline (reference sequence). This CDR3 contains 17 residues. V gave up 5 bases and J gave up 5 bases; unmatched junction bases: 12.

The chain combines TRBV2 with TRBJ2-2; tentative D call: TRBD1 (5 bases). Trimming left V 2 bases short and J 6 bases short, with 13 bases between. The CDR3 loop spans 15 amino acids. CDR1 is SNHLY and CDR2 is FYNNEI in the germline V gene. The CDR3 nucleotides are TGTGCCAGCAGTGAAAAACAGGTCCTATCCGGGGAGCTGTTTTTT. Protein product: CASSEKQVLSGELFF.

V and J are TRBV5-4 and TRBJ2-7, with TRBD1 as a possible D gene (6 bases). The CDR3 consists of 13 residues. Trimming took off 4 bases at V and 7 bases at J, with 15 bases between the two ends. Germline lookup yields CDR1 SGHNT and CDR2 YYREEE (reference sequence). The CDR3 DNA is TGTGCCAGCAGCGCGAACAGGGTAGGGGAGCAGTACTTC. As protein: CASSANRVGEQYF.

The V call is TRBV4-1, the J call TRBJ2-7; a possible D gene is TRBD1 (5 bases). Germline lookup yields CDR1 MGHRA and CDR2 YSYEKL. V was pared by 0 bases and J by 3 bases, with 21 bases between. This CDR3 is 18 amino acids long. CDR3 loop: CASSQDTIQDIRSYEQYF. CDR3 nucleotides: TGCGCCAGCAGCCAAGATACCATACAGGACATTAGAAGCTACGAGCAGTACTTC.

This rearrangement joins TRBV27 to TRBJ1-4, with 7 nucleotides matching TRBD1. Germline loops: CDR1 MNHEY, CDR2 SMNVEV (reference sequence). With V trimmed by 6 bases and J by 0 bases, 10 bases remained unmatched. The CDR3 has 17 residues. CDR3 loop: CASRGATGHATNEKLFF. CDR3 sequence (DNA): TGTGCCAGCAGGGGAGCGACAGGGCATGCAACTAATGAAAAACTGTTTTTT.

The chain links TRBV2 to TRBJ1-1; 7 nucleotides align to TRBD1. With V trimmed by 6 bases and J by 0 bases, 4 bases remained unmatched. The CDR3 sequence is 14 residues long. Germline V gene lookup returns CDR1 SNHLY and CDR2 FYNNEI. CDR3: CASSGTAMNTEAFF. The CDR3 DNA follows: TGTGCCAGCAGCGGGACAGCCATGAACACTGAAGCTTTCTTT.

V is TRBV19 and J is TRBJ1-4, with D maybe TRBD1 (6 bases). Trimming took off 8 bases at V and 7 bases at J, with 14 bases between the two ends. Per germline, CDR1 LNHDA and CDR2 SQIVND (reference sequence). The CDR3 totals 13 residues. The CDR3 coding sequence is TGTGCCAGTGGGGGGGCAGGGGTTGAAAAACTGTTTTTT. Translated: CASGGAGVEKLFF. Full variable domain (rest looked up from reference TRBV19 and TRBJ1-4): DGGITQSPKYLFRKEGQNVTLSCEQNLNHDAMYWYRQDPGQGLRLIYYSQIVNDFQKGDIAEGYSVSREKKESFPLTVTSAQKNPTAFYLCASGGAGVEKLFFGSGTQLSVL.

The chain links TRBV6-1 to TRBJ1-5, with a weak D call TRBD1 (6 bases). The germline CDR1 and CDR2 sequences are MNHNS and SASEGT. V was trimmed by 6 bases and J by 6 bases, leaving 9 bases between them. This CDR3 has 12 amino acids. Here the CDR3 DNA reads TGTGCCAGCAGAGCAGGGGTTCAGCCCCAGCATTTT. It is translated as CASRAGVQPQHF.

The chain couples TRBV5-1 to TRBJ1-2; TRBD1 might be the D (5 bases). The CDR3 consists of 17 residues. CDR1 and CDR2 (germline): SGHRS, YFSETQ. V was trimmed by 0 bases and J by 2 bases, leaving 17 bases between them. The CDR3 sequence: CASSLGVGAATNYGYTF. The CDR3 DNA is TGCGCCAGCAGCTTGGGGGTAGGGGCCGCTACAAACTATGGCTACACCTTC.

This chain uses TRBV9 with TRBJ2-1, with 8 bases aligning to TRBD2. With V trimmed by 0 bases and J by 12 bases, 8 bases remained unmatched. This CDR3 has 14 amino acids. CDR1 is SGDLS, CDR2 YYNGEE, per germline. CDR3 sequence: CASSVGLAGVGQFF. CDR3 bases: TGTGCCAGCAGCGTAGGGCTAGCGGGCGTAGGGCAGTTCTTC.

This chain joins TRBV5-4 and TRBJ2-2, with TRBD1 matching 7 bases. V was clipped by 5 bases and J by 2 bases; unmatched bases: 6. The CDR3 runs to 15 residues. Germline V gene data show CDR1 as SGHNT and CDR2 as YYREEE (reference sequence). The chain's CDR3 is CASRQGQPNTGELFF. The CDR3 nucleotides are TGTGCCAGCAGGCAGGGACAGCCCAACACCGGGGAGCTGTTTTTT.

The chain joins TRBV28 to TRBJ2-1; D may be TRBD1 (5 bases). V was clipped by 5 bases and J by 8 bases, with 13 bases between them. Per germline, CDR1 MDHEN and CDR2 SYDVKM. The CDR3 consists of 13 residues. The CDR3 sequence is CASSPLRQYEQFF. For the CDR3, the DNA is TGTGCCAGCAGTCCACTCCGACAGTATGAGCAGTTCTTC.

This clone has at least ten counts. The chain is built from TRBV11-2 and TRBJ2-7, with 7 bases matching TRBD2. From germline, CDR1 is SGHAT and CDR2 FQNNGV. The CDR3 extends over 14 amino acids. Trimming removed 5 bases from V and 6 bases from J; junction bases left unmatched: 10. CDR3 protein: CASSIGRGSIEQYF. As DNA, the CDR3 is TGTGCCAGCAGCATCGGGCGGGGGTCCATCGAGCAGTACTTC.

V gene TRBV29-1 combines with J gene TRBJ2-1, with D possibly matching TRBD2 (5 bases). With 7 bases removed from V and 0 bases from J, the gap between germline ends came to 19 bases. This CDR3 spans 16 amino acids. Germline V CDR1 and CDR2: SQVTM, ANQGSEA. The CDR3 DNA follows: TGCAGCGCCCCCCTCCCCCCGGGAAGCTCCTACAATGAGCAGTTCTTC. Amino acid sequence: CSAPLPPGSSYNEQFF.

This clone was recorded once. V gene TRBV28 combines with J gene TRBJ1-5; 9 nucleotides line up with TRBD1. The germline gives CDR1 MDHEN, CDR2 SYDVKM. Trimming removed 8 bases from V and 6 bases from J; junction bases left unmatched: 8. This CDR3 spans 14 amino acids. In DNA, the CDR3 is TGTGCCAGCCTGGGGGACAGGGAGTTTCAGCCCCAGCATTTT. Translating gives CASLGDREFQPQHF.

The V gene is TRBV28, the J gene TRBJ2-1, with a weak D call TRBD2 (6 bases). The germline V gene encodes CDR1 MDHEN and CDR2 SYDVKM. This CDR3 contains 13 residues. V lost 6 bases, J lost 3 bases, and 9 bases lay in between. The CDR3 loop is CASSLGGYNEQFF. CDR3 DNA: TGTGCCAGCAGCCTGGGAGGCTACAATGAGCAGTTCTTC.

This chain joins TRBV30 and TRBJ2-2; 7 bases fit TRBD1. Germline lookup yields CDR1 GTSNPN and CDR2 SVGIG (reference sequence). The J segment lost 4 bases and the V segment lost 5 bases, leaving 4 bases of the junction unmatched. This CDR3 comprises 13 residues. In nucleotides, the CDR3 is TGTGCCTGGGACAGGGTGACCACCGGGGAGCTGTTTTTT. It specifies CAWDRVTTGELFF.

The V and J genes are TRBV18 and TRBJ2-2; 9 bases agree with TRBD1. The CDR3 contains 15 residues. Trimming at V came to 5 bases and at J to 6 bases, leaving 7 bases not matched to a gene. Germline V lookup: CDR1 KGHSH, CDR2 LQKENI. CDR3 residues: CASSATGGSAGELFF. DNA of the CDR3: TGTGCCAGCTCAGCAACAGGGGGCTCTGCCGGGGAGCTGTTTTTT.

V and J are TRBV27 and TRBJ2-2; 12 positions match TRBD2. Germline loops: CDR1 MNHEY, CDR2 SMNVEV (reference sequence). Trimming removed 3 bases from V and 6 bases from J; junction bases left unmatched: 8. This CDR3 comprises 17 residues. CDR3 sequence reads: CASSLLTSGRNPGELFF. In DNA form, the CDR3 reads TGTGCCAGCAGTTTGCTGACTAGCGGGAGAAACCCCGGGGAGCTGTTTTTT.

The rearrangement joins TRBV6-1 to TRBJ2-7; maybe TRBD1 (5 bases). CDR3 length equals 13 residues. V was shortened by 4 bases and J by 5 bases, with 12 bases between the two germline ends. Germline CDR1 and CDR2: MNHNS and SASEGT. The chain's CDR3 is CASSGRDRDEQYF. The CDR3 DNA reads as TGTGCCAGCAGTGGCAGGGATAGAGACGAGCAGTACTTC.

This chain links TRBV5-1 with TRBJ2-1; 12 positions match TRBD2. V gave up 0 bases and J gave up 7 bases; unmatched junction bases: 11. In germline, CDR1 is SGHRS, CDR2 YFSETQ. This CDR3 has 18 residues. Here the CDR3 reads CASSLDRGRLAGVNEQFF. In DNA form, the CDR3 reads TGCGCCAGCAGCTTGGACAGGGGAAGACTAGCGGGAGTGAATGAGCAGTTCTTC.

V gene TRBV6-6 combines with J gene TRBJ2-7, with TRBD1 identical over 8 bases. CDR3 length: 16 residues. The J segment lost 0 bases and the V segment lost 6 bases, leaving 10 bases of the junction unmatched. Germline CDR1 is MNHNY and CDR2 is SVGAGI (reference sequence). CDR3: CASSLPGQAASYEQYF. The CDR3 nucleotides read TGTGCCAGCAGCCTCCCGGGACAGGCGGCCTCCTACGAGCAGTACTTC.

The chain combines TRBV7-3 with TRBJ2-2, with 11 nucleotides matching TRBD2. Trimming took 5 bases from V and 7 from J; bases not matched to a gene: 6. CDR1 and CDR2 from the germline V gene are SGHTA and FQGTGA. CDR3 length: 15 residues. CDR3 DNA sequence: TGTGCCAGCAGCCTCTCTAGCGGGAGGAACGGGGAGCTGTTTTTT. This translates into CASSLSSGRNGELFF.

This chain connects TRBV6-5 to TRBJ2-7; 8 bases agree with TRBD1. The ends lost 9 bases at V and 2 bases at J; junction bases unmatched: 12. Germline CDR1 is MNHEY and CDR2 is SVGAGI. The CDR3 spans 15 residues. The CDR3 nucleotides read TGTGCCAGTAGACAAACGGGACAGGCCACCTACGAGCAGTACTTC. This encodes CASRQTGQATYEQYF.

CDR3 bases: TGTGCCAGTAGTTCGGACAGACGCACAGATACGCAGTATTTT. Its protein is CASSSDRRTDTQYF. This chain connects TRBV19 to TRBJ2-3; weak D call: TRBD1 (6 bases). Germline V gives CDR1 LNHDA, CDR2 SQIVND (reference sequence). V shed 5 bases and J shed 1 base, with 10 bases lying between them. This CDR3 is built from 14 residues.